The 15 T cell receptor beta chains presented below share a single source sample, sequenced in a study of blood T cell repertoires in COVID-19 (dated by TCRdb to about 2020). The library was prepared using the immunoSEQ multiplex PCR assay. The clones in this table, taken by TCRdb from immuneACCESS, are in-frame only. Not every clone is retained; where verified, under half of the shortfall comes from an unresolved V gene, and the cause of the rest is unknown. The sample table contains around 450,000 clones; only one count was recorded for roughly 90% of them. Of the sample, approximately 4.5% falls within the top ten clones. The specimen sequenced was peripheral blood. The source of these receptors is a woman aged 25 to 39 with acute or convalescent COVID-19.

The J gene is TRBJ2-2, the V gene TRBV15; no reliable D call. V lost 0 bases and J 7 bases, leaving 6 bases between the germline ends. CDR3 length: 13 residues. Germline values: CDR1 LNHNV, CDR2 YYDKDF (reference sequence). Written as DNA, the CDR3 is TGTGCCACCAGCAGAGATCTCGGCGGGGAGCTGTTTTTT. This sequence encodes CATSRDLGGELFF.

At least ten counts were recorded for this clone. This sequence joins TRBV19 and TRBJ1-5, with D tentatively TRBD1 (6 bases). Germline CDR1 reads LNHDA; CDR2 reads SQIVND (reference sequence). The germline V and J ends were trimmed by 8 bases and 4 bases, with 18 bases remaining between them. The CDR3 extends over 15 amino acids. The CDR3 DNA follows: TGTGCCAGTGCATATGAAACAGGGAATAATCAGCCCCAGCATTTT. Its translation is CASAYETGNNQPQHF.

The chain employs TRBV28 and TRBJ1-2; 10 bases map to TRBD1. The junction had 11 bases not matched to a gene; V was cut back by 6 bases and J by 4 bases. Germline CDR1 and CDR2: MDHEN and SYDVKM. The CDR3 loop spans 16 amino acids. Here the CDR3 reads CASRPPKGQGSYGYTF. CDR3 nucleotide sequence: TGTGCCAGCAGACCACCCAAGGGACAGGGGTCCTATGGCTACACCTTC.

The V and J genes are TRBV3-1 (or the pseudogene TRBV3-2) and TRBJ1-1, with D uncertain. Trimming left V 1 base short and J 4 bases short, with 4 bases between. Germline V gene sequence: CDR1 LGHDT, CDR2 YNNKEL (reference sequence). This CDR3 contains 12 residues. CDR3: CASSQVATEAFF. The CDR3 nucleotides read TGTGCCAGCAGCCAAGTGGCCACTGAAGCTTTCTTT.

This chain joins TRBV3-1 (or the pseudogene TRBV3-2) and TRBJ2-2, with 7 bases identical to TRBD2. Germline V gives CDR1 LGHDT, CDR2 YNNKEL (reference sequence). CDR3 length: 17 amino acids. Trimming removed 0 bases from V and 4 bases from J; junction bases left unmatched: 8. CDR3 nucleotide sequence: TGTGCCAGCAGCCAAGAATGGGGGGAGGGAGGCACCGGGGAGCTGTTTTTT. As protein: CASSQEWGEGGTGELFF.

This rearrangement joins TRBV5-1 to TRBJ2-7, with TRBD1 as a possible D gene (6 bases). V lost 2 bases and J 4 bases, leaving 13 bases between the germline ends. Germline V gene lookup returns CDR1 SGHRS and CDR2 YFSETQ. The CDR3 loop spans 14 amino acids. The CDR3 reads CASSFGTPPYEQYF. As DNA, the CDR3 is TGCGCCAGCAGCTTTGGGACACCACCTTACGAGCAGTACTTC.

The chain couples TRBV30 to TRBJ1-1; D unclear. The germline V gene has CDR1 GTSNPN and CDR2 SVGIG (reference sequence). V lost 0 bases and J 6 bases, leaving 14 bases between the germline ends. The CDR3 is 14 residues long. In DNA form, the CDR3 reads TGTGCCTGGAGTGTTGGAGAGGATTTTGCTGAAGCTTTCTTT. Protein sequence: CAWSVGEDFAEAFF.

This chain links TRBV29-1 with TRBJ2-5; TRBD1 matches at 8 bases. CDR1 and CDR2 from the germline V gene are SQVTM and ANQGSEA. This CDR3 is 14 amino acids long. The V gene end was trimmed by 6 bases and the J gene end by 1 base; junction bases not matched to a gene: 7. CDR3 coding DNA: TGCAGCGTGGGCAGGGGGCTCCCCCAAGAGACCCAGTACTTC. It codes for CSVGRGLPQETQYF.

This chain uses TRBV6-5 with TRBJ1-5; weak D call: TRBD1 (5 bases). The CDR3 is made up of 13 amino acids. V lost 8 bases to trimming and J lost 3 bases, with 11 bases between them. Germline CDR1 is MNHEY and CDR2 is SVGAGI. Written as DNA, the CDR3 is TGTGCCAGCGGGGACTCTTACAATCAGCCCCAGCATTTT. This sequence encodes CASGDSYNQPQHF.

The CDR3 bases are TGTGCCAGCAGTGACCCAGGGAGGACAAGCTCCTACAATGAGCAGTTCTTC. It specifies CASSDPGRTSSYNEQFF. V is TRBV6-1 and J is TRBJ2-1; weak D call: TRBD2 (6 bases). The CDR3 spans 17 residues. Germline loops: CDR1 MNHNS, CDR2 SASEGT. V was cut by 3 bases and J by 0 bases, with 15 bases left in between.

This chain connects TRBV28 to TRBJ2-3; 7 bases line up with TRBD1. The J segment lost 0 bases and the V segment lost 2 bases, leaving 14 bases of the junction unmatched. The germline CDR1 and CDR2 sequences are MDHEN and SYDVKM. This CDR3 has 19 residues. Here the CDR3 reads CASSLGGRRTGASTDTQYF. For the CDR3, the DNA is TGTGCCAGCAGTTTAGGTGGACGGCGAACAGGGGCTAGCACAGATACGCAGTATTTT.

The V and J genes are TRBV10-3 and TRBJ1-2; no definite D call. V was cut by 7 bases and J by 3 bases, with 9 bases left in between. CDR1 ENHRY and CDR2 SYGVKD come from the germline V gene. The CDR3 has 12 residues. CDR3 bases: TGTGCCATCAATTCCGGAGACTATGGCTACACCTTC. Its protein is CAINSGDYGYTF.

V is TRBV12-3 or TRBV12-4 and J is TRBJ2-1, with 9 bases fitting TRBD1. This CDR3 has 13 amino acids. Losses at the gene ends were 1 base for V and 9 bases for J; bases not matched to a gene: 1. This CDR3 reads CASSLVDRGEQFF. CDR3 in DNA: TGTGCCAGCAGTTTAGTGGACAGGGGTGAGCAGTTCTTC.

The CDR3 spells CASSESRGGRTEAFF. The CDR3 nucleotides read TGCGCCAGCAGTGAGTCGCGGGGGGGGAGAACTGAAGCTTTCTTT. J is TRBJ1-1 and V is TRBV10-2, with D perhaps TRBD1 (5 bases). The V gene lost 0 bases and the J gene lost 5 bases, with 13 bases spanning the gap. Germline CDR1 reads WSHSY; CDR2 reads SAAADI. The CDR3 is 15 residues long.

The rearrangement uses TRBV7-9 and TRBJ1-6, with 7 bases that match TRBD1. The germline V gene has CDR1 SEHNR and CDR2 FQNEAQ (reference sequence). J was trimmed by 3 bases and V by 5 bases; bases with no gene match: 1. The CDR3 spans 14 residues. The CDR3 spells CASSGDSYNSPLHF. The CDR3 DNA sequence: TGTGCCAGCAGCGGGGACAGCTATAATTCACCCCTCCACTTT.